Shown below are 30 T cell receptor beta chains from a single sample sequenced in a study of monozygotic twins with inflammatory bowel disease. No DNA is given; TCRdb re-called the 5' RACE reads and lists each CDR3 protein once. This sample contains under 200,000 distinct CDR3 sequences. Sequenced: blood. The source of these receptors is a human donor with ulcerative colitis or Crohn's disease, or a healthy co-twin of an affected twin (not recorded which).

The chain carries TRBV28 and TRBJ2-5. The CDR3 loop spans 15 amino acids. Germline CDR1 MDHEN, CDR2 SYDVKM. The CDR3: CASSPWTVGSETQYF.

The chain is built from TRBV4-1 and TRBJ2-1; the TRBD2 assignment by TCRdb is unverifiable without DNA. Per the germline V gene, CDR1 is MGHRA and CDR2 is YSYEKL. CDR3 length: 18 residues. The CDR3 here is CASSQVPSGGTARNEQFF.

This rearrangement joins TRBV12-3 or TRBV12-4 to TRBJ2-7; TCRdb designates TRBD2, a call that cannot be tested without DNA. This CDR3 is 13 amino acids long. CDR3 protein: CASTAPPFGEQYF.

The V and J genes are TRBV25-1 and TRBJ1-1; TCRdb's D call of TRBD1 is untestable without DNA. Germline V lookup: CDR1 MGHDK, CDR2 SYGVNS. The CDR3 is 14 residues long. CDR3 loop: CASSVTDMNTEAFF.

This rearrangement joins TRBV5-1 to TRBJ1-1; TCRdb selects TRBD1, and the lack of DNA leaves this call unchecked. CDR1 SGHRS and CDR2 YFSETQ come from the germline V gene. CDR3 length: 15 amino acids. The CDR3: CASSRDRGLDTEAFF.

The V gene is TRBV4-2, the J gene TRBJ2-7; TCRdb's assignment of TRBD2 cannot be checked, as there is no DNA. Germline lookup yields CDR1 LGHNA and CDR2 YNFKEQ. The CDR3 is made up of 17 amino acids. The CDR3 here is CASSHRGTSGRLYEQYF.

The chain is built from TRBV6-6 and TRBJ2-5. Per germline, CDR1 MNHNY and CDR2 SVGAGI (reference sequence). This CDR3 region has 13 residues. CDR3 residues: CASSYSIGGTQYF.

The gene calls are TRBV28 and TRBJ1-5; TCRdb's D call, TRBD1, is unchecked because there is no DNA. The CDR3 is made up of 19 amino acids. The germline V gene has CDR1 MDHEN and CDR2 SYDVKM. CDR3 region: CASSPRDGQGAVWNQPQHF.

V gene TRBV5-1 combines with J gene TRBJ2-5; TCRdb names TRBD1, which stays unverified in the absence of DNA. This CDR3 contains 13 residues. Germline V gives CDR1 SGHRS, CDR2 YFSETQ. CDR3 protein: CASSLDRGETQYF.

The gene calls are TRBV27 and TRBJ2-5. Germline assignment: CDR1 MNHEY and CDR2 SMNVEV (reference sequence). The length of the CDR3 is 11 residues. The CDR3 is CASRVLETQYF.

The gene calls are TRBV7-2 and TRBJ1-5; TCRdb returns TRBD1, unconfirmable since there is no DNA. The CDR3 extends over 13 amino acids. Per the germline V gene, CDR1 is SGHTA and CDR2 is FQGNSA. The CDR3: CASSLQGAQPQHF. Full variable domain (outside the CDR3, taken from reference TRBV7-2 and TRBJ1-5): GAGVSQSPSNKVTEKGKDVELRCDPISGHTALYWYRQSLGQGLEFLIYFQGNSAPDKSGLPSDRFSAERTGGSVSTLTIQRTQQEDSAVYLCASSLQGAQPQHFGDGTRLSIL.

This chain connects TRBV27 to TRBJ1-6; checking the TCRdb D call of TRBD1 is not possible without DNA. This CDR3 has 15 residues. Germline lookup yields CDR1 MNHEY and CDR2 SMNVEV (reference sequence). CDR3 protein: CASSSRDGYNSPLHF.

This rearrangement joins TRBV7-6 to TRBJ2-3; TCRdb indicates TRBD2, and absent DNA this call remains unverified. Per germline, CDR1 SGHVS and CDR2 FNYEAQ. The CDR3 loop spans 16 amino acids. The CDR3 sequence is CASSSSLAGDTDTQYF.

V gene TRBV7-9 combines with J gene TRBJ2-3; with no DNA, the TCRdb D assignment of TRBD1 cannot be verified. The length of the CDR3 is 13 residues. CDR1 is SEHNR, CDR2 FQNEAQ, per germline (reference sequence). CDR3 amino acids: CASSIPGSDTQYF.

CDR3: CSARASTGFSYNEQFF. The chain joins TRBV20-1 to TRBJ2-1; TCRdb gives TRBD1 as the D gene, but with no DNA this cannot be confirmed. There are 16 residues in the CDR3. Germline-derived CDR1 and CDR2 are DFQATT and SNEGSKA (reference sequence).

The genes are TRBV2 and TRBJ2-7; the TCRdb call, TRBD1, lacks DNA for checking. Germline CDR1 is SNHLY and CDR2 is FYNNEI. This CDR3 is built from 13 residues. The CDR3: CAIPGREPYEQYF.

This chain joins TRBV9 and TRBJ2-1. The CDR3 sequence is 15 residues long. CDR1 is SGDLS and CDR2 is YYNGEE in the germline V gene. This CDR3 reads CASSVLGDGYNEQFF.

The CDR3 here is CASSQGQKRSFRQFF. The chain employs TRBV14 and TRBJ2-1. Germline V lookup: CDR1 SGHDN, CDR2 FVKESK. This CDR3 has 15 amino acids.

The V call is TRBV7-2, the J call TRBJ2-3; the D gene TCRdb calls, TRBD1, cannot be checked with no DNA. CDR3 length: 13 residues. Germline V gene lookup returns CDR1 SGHTA and CDR2 FQGNSA. CDR3 in amino acids: CASSSTGADTQYF.

The chain links TRBV6-1 to TRBJ2-5; no DNA is available, so the TRBD1 call from TCRdb remains unchecked. This CDR3 has 14 amino acids. Germline loops: CDR1 MNHNS, CDR2 SASEGT. CDR3 protein: CASRRQGNEETQYF.

The V gene is TRBV20-1, the J gene TRBJ2-5; TCRdb's assignment of TRBD2 cannot be checked, as there is no DNA. The CDR3 has 14 amino acids. Germline values: CDR1 DFQATT, CDR2 SNEGSKA (reference sequence). This CDR3 reads CSARLAGEEETQYF.

The rearrangement joins TRBV5-6 to TRBJ2-2. Per the germline V gene, CDR1 is SGHDT and CDR2 is YYEEEE. The CDR3 is made up of 14 amino acids. CDR3 region: CASSLGVNTGELFF. The variable domain in full, with the rest retrieved from reference TRBV5-6 and TRBJ2-2, is DAGVTQSPTHLIKTRGQQVTLRCSPKSGHDTVSWYQQALGQGPQFIFQYYEEEERQRGNFPDRFSGHQFPNYSSELNVNALLLGDSALYLCASSLGVNTGELFFGEGSRLTVL.

The genes are TRBV30 and TRBJ2-3; the D call from TCRdb, TRBD2, cannot be confirmed without DNA. Germline CDR1 and CDR2: GTSNPN and SVGIG (reference sequence). This CDR3 contains 14 residues. CDR3: CAWVLAGGTDTQYF.

The chain has TRBV29-1 and TRBJ2-2; without DNA, the TCRdb call of TRBD1 cannot be checked. The CDR3 has 16 residues. CDR1 is SQVTM and CDR2 is ANQGSEA in the germline V gene. CDR3: CSVEGGPALNTGELFF.

The J gene is TRBJ1-2, the V gene TRBV7-2; TCRdb gives TRBD1 as the D gene, but with no DNA this cannot be confirmed. The germline V gene has CDR1 SGHTA and CDR2 FQGNSA. This CDR3 spans 14 amino acids. This chain's CDR3 is CASSRAGGQYGYTF.

V usage is TRBV27 and J usage is TRBJ1-6; TCRdb selects TRBD1, and the lack of DNA leaves this call unchecked. Germline CDR1 and CDR2: MNHEY and SMNVEV (reference sequence). The CDR3 has 16 residues. CDR3: CASSPFFRGSNSPLHF.

V is TRBV5-1 and J is TRBJ2-3; TCRdb designates TRBD1, a call that cannot be tested without DNA. Germline CDR1 reads SGHRS; CDR2 reads YFSETQ. The CDR3 length is 13 residues. The CDR3 loop is CASRGRVTDTQYF.

V gene TRBV7-8 combines with J gene TRBJ2-1; the TRBD2 assignment by TCRdb is unverifiable without DNA. This CDR3 spans 18 amino acids. Germline assignment: CDR1 SGHVS and CDR2 FQNEAQ. The CDR3 sequence is CASSLRTSGSNSYNEQFF. Drawing the rest from reference TRBV7-8 and TRBJ2-1, the complete variable domain is GAGVSQSPRYKVAKRGQDVALRCDPISGHVSLFWYQQALGQGPEFLTYFQNEAQLDKSGLPSDRFFAERPEGSVSTLKIQRTQQEDSAVYLCASSLRTSGSNSYNEQFFGPGTRLTVL.

This sequence joins TRBV12-3 or TRBV12-4 and TRBJ2-7; TCRdb gives TRBD1 as the D gene, but with no DNA this cannot be confirmed. The CDR3 loop spans 15 amino acids. This CDR3 is CASSFSGKAAHEQYF.

The genes are TRBV30 and TRBJ2-2; TCRdb calls TRBD2, which cannot be checked without DNA. The CDR3 runs 15 residues. The V gene's germline CDR1 is GTSNPN and CDR2 SVGIG (reference sequence). The CDR3 region is CAWRWGGSNTGELFF.